This entry describes one T cell receptor beta chain. This entry comes from a study of T cells after somatic rescue of genetic block. Germline V gene lookup returns CDR1 SGHAT and CDR2 FQNNGV. This CDR3 spans 14 amino acids. V was shortened by 0 bases and J by 1 base, with 6 bases between the two germline ends. Method: immunoSEQ multiplex PCR; TCRdb's copy keeps in-frame clones and lacks some. The sample carries over 95,000 clones, under 95% recorded once. The receptor was isolated from a woman between 18 and 30 years old. Input material: peripheral blood mononuclear cells (PBMCs). The chain recombines TRBV11-2 with TRBJ1-2; no definite D call. Here the CDR3 reads CASSLDRRNYGYTF. CDR3 sequence (DNA): TGTGCCAGCAGCTTAGACAGGCGTAACTATGGCTACACCTTC.